The 7 T cell receptor beta chains reported below all come from one sample, sequenced in a study of cytomegalovirus exposure and HLA in healthy donors. Primers included in the PCR were 60 Vbeta and 13 Jbeta primers. Here immunoSEQ multiplex PCR was the method, and the copy in TCRdb shows in-frame clones only, minus some. The sample includes hundreds of thousands of clones, over 80% of them seen just once. Sequencing input: PBMCs. The receptors were sampled from a boy aged 2 to 10 in good health and CMV-seronegative.

CDR3 coding DNA: TGTGCCAGCAGCCTACCTGGACAGGAAGAGACCCAGTACTTC. Protein sequence: CASSLPGQEETQYF. V and J are TRBV13 and TRBJ2-5, with 7 bases lining up with TRBD1. From germline, CDR1 is PRHDT and CDR2 FYEKMQ (reference sequence). With 5 bases clipped from V and 3 bases from J, the junction kept 6 bases outside the gene matches. The CDR3 is 14 amino acids.

This clone was seen only a few times. CDR3 sequence (DNA): TGTGCCAGCAGTGAAGTCCGAGGTGAAGCTTTCTTT. Encoded protein: CASSEVRGEAFF. The rearrangement uses TRBV6-1 and TRBJ1-1; D call uncertain. CDR3 size: 12 residues. Germline CDR1 reads MNHNS; CDR2 reads SASEGT. V lost 1 base, J lost 7 bases, and 7 bases lay in between.

V is TRBV30 and J is TRBJ1-1, with D hard to call. Germline CDR1 GTSNPN, CDR2 SVGIG (reference sequence). Trimming removed 4 bases at V and 1 base at J, with 13 bases between. This CDR3 comprises 14 residues. As DNA, the CDR3 is TGTGCCTGGATACGTCAGGATTCGAACACTGAAGCTTTCTTT. Translation: CAWIRQDSNTEAFF.

This clone came up a few times. The rearrangement links TRBV27 to TRBJ1-1; the D gene is possibly TRBD1 (5 bases). From germline, CDR1 is MNHEY and CDR2 SMNVEV (reference sequence). The CDR3 consists of 13 residues. Deletions cut 0 bases from V and 10 bases from J, with 12 bases between. CDR3 nucleotides: TGTGCCAGCAGTTTATCGAACACAGGTCGAGCTTTCTTT. Translating it yields CASSLSNTGRAFF.

The rearrangement uses TRBV5-1 and TRBJ2-2; D is perhaps TRBD2 (5 bases). CDR3 length: 12 amino acids. Trimming removed 8 bases at V and 6 bases at J, with 11 bases between. CDR1 is SGHRS and CDR2 is YFSETQ in the germline V gene. The CDR3: CASIGIAGELFF. The CDR3 bases are TGCGCCAGTATCGGGATTGCCGGGGAGCTGTTTTTT.

J is TRBJ2-7 and V is TRBV27, with 7 bases fitting TRBD1. Losses at the gene ends were 4 bases for V and 2 bases for J; bases not matched to a gene: 5. CDR3 length: 14 amino acids. The germline gives CDR1 MNHEY, CDR2 SMNVEV (reference sequence). CDR3 loop: CASSSQGWAYEQYF. The CDR3 coding sequence is TGTGCCAGCAGTTCACAGGGGTGGGCCTACGAGCAGTACTTC.

This sequence joins TRBV27 and TRBJ2-7, with 7 bases lining up with TRBD2. Trimming removed 5 bases from V and 5 bases from J; junction bases left unmatched: 6. Per the germline V gene, CDR1 is MNHEY and CDR2 is SMNVEV (reference sequence). The CDR3 has 13 amino acids. As DNA, the CDR3 is TGTGCCAGCAGTGGGTTGACTAGCCACGAGCAGTACTTC. Translation: CASSGLTSHEQYF.